Reported below is one T cell receptor (beta chain). Antigen: not known. The CDR3 sequence is 15 residues long. The V end lost 10 bases, the J end lost 9 bases, and 22 bases lay between the germline ends. Germline V gene data show CDR1 as SEHNR and CDR2 as FQNEAQ (reference sequence). The data derive from a study of T cell repertoires in cytomegalovirus infection. The overall study: Matching HLA type and CMV infection were both indicated by public TCR beta signatures. The study's findings and limits: The response measured ex vivo was dominated by TCR beta clonotypes (HLA-C-restricted and CMV-specific).

TCRdb re-analysed the reads in MiXCR, keeping a single row per CDR3 protein. Among 350,000 to 500,000 distinct CDR3 sequences listed, approximately 30% were seen once. This sequence was found in a human donor in good health (CMV status not recorded). Some clones in this sample may be carry-over from other donors' samples. The gene calls are TRBV7-9 and TRBJ1-6; no definite D call. Sequenced: PBMCs. Written as DNA, the CDR3 is TGTGCCACGAGCTGGTTGGGCATGATGAGTTCACCCCTCCACTTT. It specifies CATSWLGMMSSPLHF.